Detailed here is one TCR beta chain. Profiled with immunoSEQ multiplex PCR; TCRdb holds only in-frame clones, not every one. The table lists fewer than 25,000 clones, approximately 80% of them singletons. These data belong to a study of control samples from healthy donors and cancer patients. CDR3 length: 19 residues. Germline CDR1 is SGHVS and CDR2 is FQNEAQ. V lost 0 bases, J lost 0 bases, and 18 bases lay in between. The material sequenced was PBMCs. The chain is built from TRBV7-8 and TRBJ1-5; D remains ambiguous. This clonotype was sampled from a man aged 55 to 70 with head and neck cancer. This CDR3 reads CASSLAGRSKIYSNQPQHF. As DNA, the CDR3 is TGTGCCAGCAGCTTAGCGGGCAGATCGAAAATCTATAGCAATCAGCCCCAGCATTTT.